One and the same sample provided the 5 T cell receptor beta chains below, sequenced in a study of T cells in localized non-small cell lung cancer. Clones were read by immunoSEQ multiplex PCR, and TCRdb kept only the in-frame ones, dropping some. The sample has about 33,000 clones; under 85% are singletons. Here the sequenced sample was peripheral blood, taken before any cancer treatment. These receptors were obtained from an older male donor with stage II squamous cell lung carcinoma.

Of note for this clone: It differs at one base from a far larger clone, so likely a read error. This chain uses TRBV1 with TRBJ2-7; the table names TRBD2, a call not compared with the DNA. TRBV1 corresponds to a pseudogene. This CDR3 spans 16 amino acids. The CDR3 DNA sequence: TGCACCAGCAGCCAACCTGGGACTAGCGGGAAGTACGAGCAGTACTTC. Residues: CTSSQPGTSGKYEQYF.

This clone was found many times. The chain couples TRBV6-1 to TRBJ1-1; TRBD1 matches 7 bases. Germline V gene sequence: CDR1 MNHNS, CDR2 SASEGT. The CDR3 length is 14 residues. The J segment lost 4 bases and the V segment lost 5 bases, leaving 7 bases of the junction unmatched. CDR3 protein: CASSSRGEGTEAFF. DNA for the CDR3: TGTGCCAGCAGTTCCAGGGGGGAGGGCACTGAAGCTTTCTTT.

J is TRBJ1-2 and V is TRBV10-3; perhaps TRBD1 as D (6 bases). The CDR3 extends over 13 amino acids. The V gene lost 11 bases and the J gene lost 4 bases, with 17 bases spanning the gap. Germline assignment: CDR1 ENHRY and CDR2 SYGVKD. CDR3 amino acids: CAARGVLGYGYTF. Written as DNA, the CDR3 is TGTGCCGCGAGGGGGGTTTTAGGCTATGGCTACACCTTC.

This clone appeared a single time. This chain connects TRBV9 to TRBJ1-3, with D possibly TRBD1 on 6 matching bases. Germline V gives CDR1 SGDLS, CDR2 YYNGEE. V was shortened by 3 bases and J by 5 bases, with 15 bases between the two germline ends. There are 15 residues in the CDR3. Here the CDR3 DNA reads TGTGCCAGCAGCGCGCCTCAGGGGCATAGAAACACCATATATTTT. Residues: CASSAPQGHRNTIYF.

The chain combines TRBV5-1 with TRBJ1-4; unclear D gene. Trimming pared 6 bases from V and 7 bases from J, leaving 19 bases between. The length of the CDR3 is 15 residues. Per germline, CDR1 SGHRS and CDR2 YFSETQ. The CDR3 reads CASTPGGGMGEKLFF. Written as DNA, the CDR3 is TGCGCCAGCACCCCCGGTGGAGGGATGGGTGAAAAACTGTTTTTT.